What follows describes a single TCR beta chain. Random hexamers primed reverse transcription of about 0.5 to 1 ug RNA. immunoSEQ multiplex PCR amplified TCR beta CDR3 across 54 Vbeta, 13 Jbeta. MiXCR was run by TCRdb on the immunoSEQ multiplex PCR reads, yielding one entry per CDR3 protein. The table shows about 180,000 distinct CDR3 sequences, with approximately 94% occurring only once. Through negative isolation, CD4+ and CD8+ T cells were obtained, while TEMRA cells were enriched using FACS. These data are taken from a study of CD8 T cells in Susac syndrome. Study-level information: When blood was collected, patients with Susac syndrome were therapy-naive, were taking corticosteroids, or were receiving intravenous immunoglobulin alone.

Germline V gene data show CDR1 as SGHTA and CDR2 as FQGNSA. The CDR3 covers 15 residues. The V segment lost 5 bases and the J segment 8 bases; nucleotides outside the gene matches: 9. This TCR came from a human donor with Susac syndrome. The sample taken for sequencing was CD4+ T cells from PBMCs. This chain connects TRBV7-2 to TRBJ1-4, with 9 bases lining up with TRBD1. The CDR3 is CASSRTGGFEEKLFF. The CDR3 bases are TGTGCCAGCAGCAGAACAGGGGGCTTCGAAGAAAAACTGTTTTTT. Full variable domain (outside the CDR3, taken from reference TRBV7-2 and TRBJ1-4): GAGVSQSPSNKVTEKGKDVELRCDPISGHTALYWYRQSLGQGLEFLIYFQGNSAPDKSGLPSDRFSAERTGGSVSTLTIQRTQQEDSAVYLCASSRTGGFEEKLFFGSGTQLSVL.